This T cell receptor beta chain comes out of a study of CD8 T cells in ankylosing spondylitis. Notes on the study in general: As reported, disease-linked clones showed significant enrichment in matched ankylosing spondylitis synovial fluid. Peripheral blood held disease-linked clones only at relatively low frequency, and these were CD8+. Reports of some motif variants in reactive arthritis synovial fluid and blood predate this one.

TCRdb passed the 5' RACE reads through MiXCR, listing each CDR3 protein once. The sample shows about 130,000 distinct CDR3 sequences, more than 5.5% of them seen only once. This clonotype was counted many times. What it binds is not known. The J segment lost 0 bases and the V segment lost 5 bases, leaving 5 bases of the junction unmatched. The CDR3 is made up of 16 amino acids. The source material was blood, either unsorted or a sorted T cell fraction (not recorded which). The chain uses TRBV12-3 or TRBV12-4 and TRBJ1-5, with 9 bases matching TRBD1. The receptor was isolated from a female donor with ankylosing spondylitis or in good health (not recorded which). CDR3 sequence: CASSLGQGPSNQPQHF. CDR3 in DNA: TGTGCCAGCAGTCTCGGACAGGGGCCTAGCAATCAGCCCCAGCATTTT.